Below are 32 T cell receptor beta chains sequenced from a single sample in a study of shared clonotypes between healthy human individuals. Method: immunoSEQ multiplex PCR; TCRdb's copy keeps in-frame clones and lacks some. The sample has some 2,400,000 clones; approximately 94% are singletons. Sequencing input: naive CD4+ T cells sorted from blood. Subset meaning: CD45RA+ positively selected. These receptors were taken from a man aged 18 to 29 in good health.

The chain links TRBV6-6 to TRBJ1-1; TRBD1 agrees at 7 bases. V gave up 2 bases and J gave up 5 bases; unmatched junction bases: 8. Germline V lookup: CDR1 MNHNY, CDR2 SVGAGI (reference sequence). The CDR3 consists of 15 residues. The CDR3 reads CASSYGQEGGTEAFF. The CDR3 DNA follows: TGTGCCAGCAGTTACGGACAGGAAGGTGGGACTGAAGCTTTCTTT.

The CDR3 here is CASSQEGVKWGEQYF. The CDR3 DNA follows: TGTGCCAGCAGCCAAGAGGGGGTCAAATGGGGCGAGCAGTACTTC. This chain uses TRBV14 with TRBJ2-7, with D perhaps given as TRBD1 or TRBD2 (5 bases each). CDR1 and CDR2 from the germline V gene are SGHDN and FVKESK. V was shortened by 0 bases and J by 6 bases, with 15 bases between the two germline ends. The CDR3 has 15 residues.

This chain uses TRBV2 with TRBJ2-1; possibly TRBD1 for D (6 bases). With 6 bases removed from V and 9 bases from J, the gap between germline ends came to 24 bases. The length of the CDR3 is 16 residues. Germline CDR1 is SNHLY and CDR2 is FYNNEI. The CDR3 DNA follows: TGTGCCAGCAGCAGGGGTAGGGCAGCATCCCAGGGTGAGCAGTTCTTC. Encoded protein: CASSRGRAASQGEQFF. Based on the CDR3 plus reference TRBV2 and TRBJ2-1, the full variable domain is EPEVTQTPSHQVTQMGQEVILRCVPISNHLYFYWYRQILGQKVEFLVSFYNNEISEKSEIFDDQFSVERPDGSNFTLKIRSTKLEDSAMYFCASSRGRAASQGEQFFGPGTRLTVL.

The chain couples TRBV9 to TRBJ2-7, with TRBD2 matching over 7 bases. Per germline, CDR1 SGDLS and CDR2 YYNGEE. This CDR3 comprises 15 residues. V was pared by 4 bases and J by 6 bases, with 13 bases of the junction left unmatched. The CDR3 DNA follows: TGTGCCAGCAGCTTCGGACTAGAAGTCGGAAGCGAGCAGTACTTC. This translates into CASSFGLEVGSEQYF.

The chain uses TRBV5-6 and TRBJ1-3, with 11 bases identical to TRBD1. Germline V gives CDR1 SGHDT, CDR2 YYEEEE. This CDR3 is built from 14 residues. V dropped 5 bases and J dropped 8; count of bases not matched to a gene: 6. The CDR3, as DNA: TGTGCCAGCAGAGAAAGGGACAGGGGGGACACCATATATTTT. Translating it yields CASRERDRGDTIYF.

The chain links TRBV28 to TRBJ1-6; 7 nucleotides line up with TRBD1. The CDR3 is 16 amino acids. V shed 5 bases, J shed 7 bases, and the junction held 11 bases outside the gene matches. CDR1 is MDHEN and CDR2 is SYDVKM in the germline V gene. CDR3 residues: CASSPAGDSENSPLHF. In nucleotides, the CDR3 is TGTGCCAGCAGTCCAGCGGGGGACAGTGAGAATTCACCCCTCCACTTT.

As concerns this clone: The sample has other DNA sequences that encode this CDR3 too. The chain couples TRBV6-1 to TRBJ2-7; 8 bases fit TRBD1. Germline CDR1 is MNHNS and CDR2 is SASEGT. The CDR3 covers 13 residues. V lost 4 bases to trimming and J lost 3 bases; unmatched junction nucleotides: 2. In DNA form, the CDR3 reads TGTGCCAGCAGTGGAGACAGGGGCTACGAGCAGTACTTC. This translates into CASSGDRGYEQYF.

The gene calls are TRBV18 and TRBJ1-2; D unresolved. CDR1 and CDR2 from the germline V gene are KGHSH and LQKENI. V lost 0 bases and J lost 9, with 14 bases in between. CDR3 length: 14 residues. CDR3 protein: CASSPPLREESYTF. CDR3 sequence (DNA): TGTGCCAGCTCACCACCCCTCCGTGAGGAGAGCTACACCTTC.

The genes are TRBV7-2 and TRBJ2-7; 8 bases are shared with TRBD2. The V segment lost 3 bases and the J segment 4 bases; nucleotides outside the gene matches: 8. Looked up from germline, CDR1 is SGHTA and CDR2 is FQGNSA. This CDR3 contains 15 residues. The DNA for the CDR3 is TGTGCCAGCAGCTTTGTTACTAGCGGATCTTACGAGCAGTACTTC. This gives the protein CASSFVTSGSYEQYF.

The CDR3 nucleotides are TGTGCCACCGGAGAATCAGGGCGAGGCTATGGCTACACCTTC. Protein product: CATGESGRGYGYTF. The chain has TRBV6-5 and TRBJ1-2; a weak D match, TRBD1 (5 bases). Looked up from germline, CDR1 is MNHEY and CDR2 is SVGAGI. Between the trimmed V and J ends, which lost 10 bases and 4 bases, there was a span of 19 bases. The CDR3 runs to 14 residues.

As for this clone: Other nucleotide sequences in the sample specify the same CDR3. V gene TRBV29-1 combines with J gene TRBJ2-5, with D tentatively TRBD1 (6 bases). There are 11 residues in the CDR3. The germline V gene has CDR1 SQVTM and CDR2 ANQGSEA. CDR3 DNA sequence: TGCTCCGTTGTAGGGGGAGAGACCCAGTACTTC. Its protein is CSVVGGETQYF.

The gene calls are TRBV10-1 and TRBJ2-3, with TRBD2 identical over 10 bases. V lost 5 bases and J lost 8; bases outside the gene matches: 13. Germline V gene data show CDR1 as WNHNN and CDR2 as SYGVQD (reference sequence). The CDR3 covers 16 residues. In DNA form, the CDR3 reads TGCGCCAGCAGTCCTAGCGGGGGCTCGGACCGGGTTACGCAGTATTTT. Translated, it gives CASSPSGGSDRVTQYF.

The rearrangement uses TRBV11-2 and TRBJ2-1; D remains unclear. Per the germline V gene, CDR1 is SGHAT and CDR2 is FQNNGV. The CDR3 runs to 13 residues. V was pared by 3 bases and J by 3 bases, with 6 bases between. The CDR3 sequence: CASSLSFYNEQFF. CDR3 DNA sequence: TGTGCCAGCAGCTTGAGTTTCTACAATGAGCAGTTCTTC.

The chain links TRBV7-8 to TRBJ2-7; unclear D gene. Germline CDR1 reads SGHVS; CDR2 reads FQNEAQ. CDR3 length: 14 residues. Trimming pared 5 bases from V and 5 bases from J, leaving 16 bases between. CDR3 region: CASSPFTQRDEQYF. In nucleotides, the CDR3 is TGTGCCAGCAGCCCCTTTACCCAAAGGGACGAGCAGTACTTC.

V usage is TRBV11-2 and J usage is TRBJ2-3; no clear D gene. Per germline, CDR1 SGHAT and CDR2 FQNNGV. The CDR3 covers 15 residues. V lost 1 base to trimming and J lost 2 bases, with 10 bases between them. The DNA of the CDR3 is TGTGCCAGCAGCTTAGGCCCAGGCAACACAGATACGCAGTATTTT. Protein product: CASSLGPGNTDTQYF.

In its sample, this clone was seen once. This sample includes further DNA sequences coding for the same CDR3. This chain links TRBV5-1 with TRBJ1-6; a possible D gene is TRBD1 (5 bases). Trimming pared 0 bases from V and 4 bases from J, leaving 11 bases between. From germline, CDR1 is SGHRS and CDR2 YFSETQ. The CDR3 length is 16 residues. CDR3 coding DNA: TGCGCCAGCAGCTTGGGGGACGGCGCGTATAATTCACCCCTCCACTTT. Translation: CASSLGDGAYNSPLHF. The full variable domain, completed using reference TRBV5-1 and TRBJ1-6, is KAGVTQTPRYLIKTRGQQVTLSCSPISGHRSVSWYQQTPGQGLQFLFEYFSETQRNKGNFPGRFSGRQFSNSRSEMNVSTLELGDSALYLCASSLGDGAYNSPLHFGNGTRLTVT.

The DNA for the CDR3 is TGTGCCAGCAGACCGCCCGGTTACACGGATAATTCACCCCTCCACTTT. Its protein is CASRPPGYTDNSPLHF. The rearrangement uses TRBV5-4 and TRBJ1-6; D not resolved. The CDR3 loop spans 16 amino acids. The V end lost 5 bases, the J end lost 5 bases, and 17 bases lay between the germline ends. Germline-derived CDR1 and CDR2 are SGHNT and YYREEE (reference sequence).

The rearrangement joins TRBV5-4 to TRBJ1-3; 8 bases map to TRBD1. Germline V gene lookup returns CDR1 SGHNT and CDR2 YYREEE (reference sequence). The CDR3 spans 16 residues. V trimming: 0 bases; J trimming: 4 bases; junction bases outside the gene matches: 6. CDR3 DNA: TGTGCCAGCAGCTTGGCCGGCAGGGGGCAAGGAAACACCATATATTTT. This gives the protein CASSLAGRGQGNTIYF.

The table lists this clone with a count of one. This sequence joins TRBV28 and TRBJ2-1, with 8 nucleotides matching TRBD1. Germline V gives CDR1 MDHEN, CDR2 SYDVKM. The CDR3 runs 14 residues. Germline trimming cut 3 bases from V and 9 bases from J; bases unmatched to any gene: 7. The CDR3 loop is CASSLDRANTEQFF. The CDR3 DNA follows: TGTGCCAGCAGTTTGGACAGGGCTAACACTGAGCAGTTCTTC.

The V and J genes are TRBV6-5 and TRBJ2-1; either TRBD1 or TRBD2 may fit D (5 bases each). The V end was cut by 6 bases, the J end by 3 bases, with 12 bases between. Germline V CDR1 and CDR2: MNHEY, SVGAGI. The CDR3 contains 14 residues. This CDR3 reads CASSPGTHYNEQFF. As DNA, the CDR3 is TGTGCCAGCAGCCCCGGGACCCACTACAATGAGCAGTTCTTC.

The CDR3 spells CASSDASGVYEQYF. The CDR3 nucleotides are TGTGCCAGCAGCGACGCTAGCGGGGTCTACGAGCAGTACTTC. The chain links TRBV6-1 to TRBJ2-7; 9 bases map to TRBD2. After removal of 6 bases from V and 3 bases from J, the junction contained 6 bases not matched to a gene. Germline V CDR1 and CDR2: MNHNS, SASEGT. The CDR3 covers 14 residues.

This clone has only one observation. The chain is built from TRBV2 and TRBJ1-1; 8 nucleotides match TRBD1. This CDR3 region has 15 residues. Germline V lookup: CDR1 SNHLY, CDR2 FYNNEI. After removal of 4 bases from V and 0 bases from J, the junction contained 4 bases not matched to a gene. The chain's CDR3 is CASSGGTGMNTEAFF. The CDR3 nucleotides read TGTGCCAGCAGTGGAGGGACAGGAATGAACACTGAAGCTTTCTTT. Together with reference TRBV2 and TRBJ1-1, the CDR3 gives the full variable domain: EPEVTQTPSHQVTQMGQEVILRCVPISNHLYFYWYRQILGQKVEFLVSFYNNEISEKSEIFDDQFSVERPDGSNFTLKIRSTKLEDSAMYFCASSGGTGMNTEAFFGQGTRLTVV.

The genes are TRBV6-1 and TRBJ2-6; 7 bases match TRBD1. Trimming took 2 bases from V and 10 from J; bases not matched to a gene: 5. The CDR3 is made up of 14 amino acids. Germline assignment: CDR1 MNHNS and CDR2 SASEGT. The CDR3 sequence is CASSEWDSRNVLTF. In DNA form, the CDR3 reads TGTGCCAGCAGTGAATGGGACAGCCGAAACGTCCTGACTTTC.

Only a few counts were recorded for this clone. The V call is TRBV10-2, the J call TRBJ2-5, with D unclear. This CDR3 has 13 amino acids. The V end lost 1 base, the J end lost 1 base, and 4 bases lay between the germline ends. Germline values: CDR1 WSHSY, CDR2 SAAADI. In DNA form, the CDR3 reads TGCGCCAGCAGTGAGTTCAGCCAAGAGACCCAGTACTTC. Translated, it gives CASSEFSQETQYF.

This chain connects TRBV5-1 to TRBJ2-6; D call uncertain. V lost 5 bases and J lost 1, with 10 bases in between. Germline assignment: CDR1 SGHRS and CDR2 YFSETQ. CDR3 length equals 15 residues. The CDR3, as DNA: TGCGCCAGCAGGCGCGCGGCTTCTGGGGCCAACGTCCTGACTTTC. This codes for CASRRAASGANVLTF.

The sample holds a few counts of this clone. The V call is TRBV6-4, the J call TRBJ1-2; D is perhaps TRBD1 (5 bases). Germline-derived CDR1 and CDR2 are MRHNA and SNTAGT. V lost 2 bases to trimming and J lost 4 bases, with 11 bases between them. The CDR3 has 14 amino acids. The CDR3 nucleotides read TGTGCCAGCAGTGACGGCCAGGGCGGCTATGGCTACACCTTC. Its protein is CASSDGQGGYGYTF.

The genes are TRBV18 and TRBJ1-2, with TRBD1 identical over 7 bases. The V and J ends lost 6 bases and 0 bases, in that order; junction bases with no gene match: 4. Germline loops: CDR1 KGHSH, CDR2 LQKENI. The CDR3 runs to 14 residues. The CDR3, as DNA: TGTGCCAGCTCCGCCGGGACAGCTAACTATGGCTACACCTTC. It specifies CASSAGTANYGYTF.

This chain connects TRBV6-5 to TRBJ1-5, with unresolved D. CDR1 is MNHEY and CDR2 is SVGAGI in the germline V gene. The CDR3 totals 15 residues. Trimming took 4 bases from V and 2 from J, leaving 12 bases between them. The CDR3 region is CASSSESLGNQPQHF. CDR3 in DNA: TGTGCCAGCAGTTCGGAGTCACTAGGCAATCAGCCCCAGCATTTT.

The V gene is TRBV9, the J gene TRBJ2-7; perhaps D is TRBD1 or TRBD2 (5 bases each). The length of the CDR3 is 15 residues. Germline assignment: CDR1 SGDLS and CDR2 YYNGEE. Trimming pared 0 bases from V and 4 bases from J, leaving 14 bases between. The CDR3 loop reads CASSVDWDGGYEQYF. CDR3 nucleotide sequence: TGTGCCAGCAGCGTAGACTGGGACGGAGGTTACGAGCAGTACTTC.

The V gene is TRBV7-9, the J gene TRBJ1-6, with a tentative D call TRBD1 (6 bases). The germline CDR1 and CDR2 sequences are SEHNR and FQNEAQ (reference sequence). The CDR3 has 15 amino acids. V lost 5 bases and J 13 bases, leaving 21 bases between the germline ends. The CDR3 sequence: CASSEQGPWISPLHF. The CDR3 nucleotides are TGTGCCAGCAGCGAACAGGGTCCTTGGATCTCCCCCCTCCACTTT.

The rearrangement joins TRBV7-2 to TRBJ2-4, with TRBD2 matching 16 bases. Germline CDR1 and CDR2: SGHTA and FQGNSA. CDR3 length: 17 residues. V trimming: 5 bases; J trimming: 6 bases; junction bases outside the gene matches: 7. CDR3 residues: CASSAGLAGGPGNIQYF. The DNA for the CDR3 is TGTGCCAGCAGCGCGGGACTAGCGGGAGGGCCGGGAAACATTCAGTACTTC.

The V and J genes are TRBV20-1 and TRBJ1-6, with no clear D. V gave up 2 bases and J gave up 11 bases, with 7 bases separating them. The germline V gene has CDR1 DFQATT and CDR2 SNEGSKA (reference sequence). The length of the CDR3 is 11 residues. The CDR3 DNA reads TGCAGTGCTAGAATGCTTCCACCCCTCCACTTT. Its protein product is CSARMLPPLHF.